This entry lists 9 T cell receptor beta chains sequenced from one sample in a study of neurological immune-mediated disorders. Via MiXCR, TCRdb re-called the 5' RACE reads, giving one row per CDR3 protein. In the table there are around 130,000 distinct CDR3 sequences, roughly 3.4% of which are singletons. The specimen sequenced was PBMCs. Every receptor here comes from a woman in her thirties with multiple sclerosis.

There are many counts of this clonotype. The genes are TRBV6-5 and TRBJ1-6; the match to TRBD1 covers 10 bases. This CDR3 is built from 15 residues. The germline V gene encodes CDR1 MNHEY and CDR2 SVGAGI. V lost 5 bases and J lost 7; bases outside the gene matches: 5. This chain's CDR3 is CASSQRGQGNSPLHF. As DNA, the CDR3 is TGTGCCAGCAGTCAGAGGGGACAGGGGAATTCACCCCTCCACTTT.

This clonotype was counted at least ten times. The chain combines TRBV3-1 with TRBJ2-6; tentatively, D is TRBD2 (5 bases). Trimming took 2 bases from V and 0 from J, leaving 8 bases between them. CDR1 is LGHDT and CDR2 is YNNKEL in the germline V gene (reference sequence). This CDR3 spans 16 amino acids. The CDR3 protein is CASSQRGLSGANVLTF. CDR3 DNA: TGTGCCAGCAGCCAAAGAGGACTCTCTGGGGCCAACGTCCTGACTTTC.

V gene TRBV11-2 combines with J gene TRBJ1-1, with D uncertain. Germline V gives CDR1 SGHAT, CDR2 FQNNGV. V shed 5 bases and J shed 1 base, with 20 bases lying between them. The CDR3 length is 17 residues. The CDR3 here is CASSPLPLDKTNTEAFF. The CDR3 nucleotides are TGTGCCAGCAGCCCGCTCCCCCTGGATAAGACGAACACTGAAGCTTTCTTT.

This clonotype was detected many times. The chain carries TRBV4-1 and TRBJ1-4; D is perhaps TRBD1 (6 bases). V lost 4 bases and J lost 8, with 23 bases in between. CDR3 length: 17 residues. CDR1 and CDR2 (germline): MGHRA, YSYEKL. The CDR3 protein is CASSPGGTGEGEEKLFF. The CDR3 DNA reads TGCGCCAGCAGCCCCGGCGGCACAGGCGAGGGGGAGGAAAAACTGTTTTTT.

This clonotype was recorded at least ten times. J is TRBJ1-1 and V is TRBV12-3 or TRBV12-4; no clear D. This CDR3 is 15 amino acids long. Between the trimmed V and J ends, which lost 4 bases and 0 bases, there was a span of 12 bases. CDR3 coding DNA: TGTGCCAGCAGTTCCCTCCAGGAGATGAACACTGAAGCTTTCTTT. Amino acid sequence: CASSSLQEMNTEAFF.

The rearrangement joins TRBV20-1 to TRBJ1-2, with unresolved D. The CDR3 totals 13 residues. In germline, CDR1 is DFQATT, CDR2 SNEGSKA (reference sequence). Trimming took off 3 bases at V and 3 bases at J, with 11 bases between the two ends. The CDR3 is CSASPGSHYGYTF. CDR3 nucleotide sequence: TGCAGTGCTAGCCCGGGATCGCACTATGGCTACACCTTC.

Note on this clonotype: Possible read error: a much larger clone is one base away. The chain couples TRBV5-6 to TRBJ2-5; the D call may be TRBD1 or TRBD2 (5 bases each). The CDR3 has 15 residues. Germline values: CDR1 SGHDT, CDR2 YYEEEE. CDR3 bases: TGTGCCAGCACCCCCGTCGGGGCAGCTCAAGAGAACCAGTACTTC. It encodes CASTPVGAAQENQYF.

This clonotype appeared many times. The J gene is TRBJ2-3, the V gene TRBV24-1; D possibly corresponds to TRBD1 (6 bases). Germline V CDR1 and CDR2: KGHDR, SFDVKD. Deletions cut 4 bases from V and 1 base from J, with 17 bases between. This CDR3 contains 17 residues. CDR3 DNA sequence: TGTGCCACCAGTGACCAACGCGGTGCAGGGGGCACAGATACGCAGTATTTT. Amino acid sequence: CATSDQRGAGGTDTQYF.

This clonotype showed up many times. The V call is TRBV5-5, the J call TRBJ2-1; 8 bases align to TRBD1. The CDR3 extends over 16 amino acids. The V gene end was trimmed by 3 bases and the J gene end by 0 bases; junction bases not matched to a gene: 5. CDR1 and CDR2 (germline): SGHKS, YYEKEE (reference sequence). The CDR3 sequence: CASSSLQGVSYNEQFF. The CDR3, as DNA: TGTGCCAGCAGCTCCTTACAGGGGGTCTCCTACAATGAGCAGTTCTTC.